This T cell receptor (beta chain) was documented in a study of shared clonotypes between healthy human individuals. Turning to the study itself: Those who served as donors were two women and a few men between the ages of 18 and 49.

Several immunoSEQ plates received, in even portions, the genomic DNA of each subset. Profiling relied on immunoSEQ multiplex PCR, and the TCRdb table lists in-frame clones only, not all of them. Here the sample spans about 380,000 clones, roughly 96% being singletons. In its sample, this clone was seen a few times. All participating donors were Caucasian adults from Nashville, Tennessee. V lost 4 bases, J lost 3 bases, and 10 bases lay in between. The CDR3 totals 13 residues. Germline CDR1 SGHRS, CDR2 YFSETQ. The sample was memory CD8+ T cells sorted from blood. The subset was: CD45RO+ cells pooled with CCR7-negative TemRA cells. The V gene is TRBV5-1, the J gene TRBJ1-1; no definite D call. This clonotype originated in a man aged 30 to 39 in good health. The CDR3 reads CASSGFRDTEAFF. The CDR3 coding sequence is TGCGCCAGCAGCGGTTTTCGGGACACTGAAGCTTTCTTT.